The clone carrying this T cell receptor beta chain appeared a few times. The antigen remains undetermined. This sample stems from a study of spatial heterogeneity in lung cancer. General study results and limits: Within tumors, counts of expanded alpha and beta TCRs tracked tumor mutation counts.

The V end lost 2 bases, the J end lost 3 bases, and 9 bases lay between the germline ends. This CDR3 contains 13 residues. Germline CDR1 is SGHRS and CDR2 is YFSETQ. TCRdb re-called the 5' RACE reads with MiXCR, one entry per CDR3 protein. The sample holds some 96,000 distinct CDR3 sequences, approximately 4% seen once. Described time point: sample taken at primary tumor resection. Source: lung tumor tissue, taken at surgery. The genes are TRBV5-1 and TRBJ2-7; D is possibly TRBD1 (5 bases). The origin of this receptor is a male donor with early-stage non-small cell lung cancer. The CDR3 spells CASSLGADYEQYF. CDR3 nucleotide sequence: TGCGCCAGCAGCTTAGGGGCGGACTACGAGCAGTACTTC. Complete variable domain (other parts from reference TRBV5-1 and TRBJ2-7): KAGVTQTPRYLIKTRGQQVTLSCSPISGHRSVSWYQQTPGQGLQFLFEYFSETQRNKGNFPGRFSGRQFSNSRSEMNVSTLELGDSALYLCASSLGADYEQYFGPGTRLTVT.